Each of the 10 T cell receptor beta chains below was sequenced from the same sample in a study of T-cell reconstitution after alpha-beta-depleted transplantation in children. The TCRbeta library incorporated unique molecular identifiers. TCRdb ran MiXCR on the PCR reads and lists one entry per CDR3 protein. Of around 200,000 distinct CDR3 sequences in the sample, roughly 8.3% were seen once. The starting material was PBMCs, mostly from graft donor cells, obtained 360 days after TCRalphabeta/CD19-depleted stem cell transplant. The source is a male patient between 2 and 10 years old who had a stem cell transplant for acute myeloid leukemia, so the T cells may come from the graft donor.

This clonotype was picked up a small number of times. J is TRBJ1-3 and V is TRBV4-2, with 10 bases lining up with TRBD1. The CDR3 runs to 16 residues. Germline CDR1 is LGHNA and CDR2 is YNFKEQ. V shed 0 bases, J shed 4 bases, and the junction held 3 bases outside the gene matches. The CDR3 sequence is CASSQDGTGVGNTIYF. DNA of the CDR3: TGTGCCAGCAGCCAAGACGGGACAGGGGTCGGAAACACCATATATTTT.

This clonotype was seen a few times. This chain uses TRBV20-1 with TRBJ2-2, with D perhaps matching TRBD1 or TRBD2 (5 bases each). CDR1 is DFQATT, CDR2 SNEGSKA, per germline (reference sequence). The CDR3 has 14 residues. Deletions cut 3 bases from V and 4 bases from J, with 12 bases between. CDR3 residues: CSASGTRGTGELFF. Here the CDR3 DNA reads TGCAGTGCTAGTGGGACCCGGGGCACCGGGGAGCTGTTTTTT.

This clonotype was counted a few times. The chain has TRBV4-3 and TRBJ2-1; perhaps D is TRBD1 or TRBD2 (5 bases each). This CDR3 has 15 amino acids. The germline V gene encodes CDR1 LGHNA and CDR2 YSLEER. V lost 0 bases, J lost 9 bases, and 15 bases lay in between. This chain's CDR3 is CASSQDEGIRGEQFF. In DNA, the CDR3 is TGCGCCAGCAGCCAAGACGAGGGTATTAGGGGTGAGCAGTTCTTC.

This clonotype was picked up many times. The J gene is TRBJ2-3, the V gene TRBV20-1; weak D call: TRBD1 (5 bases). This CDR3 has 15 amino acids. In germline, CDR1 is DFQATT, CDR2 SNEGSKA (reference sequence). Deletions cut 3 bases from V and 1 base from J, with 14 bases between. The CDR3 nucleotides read TGCAGTGCTAGGGCGACAGTGCCCGGCACAGATACGCAGTATTTT. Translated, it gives CSARATVPGTDTQYF.

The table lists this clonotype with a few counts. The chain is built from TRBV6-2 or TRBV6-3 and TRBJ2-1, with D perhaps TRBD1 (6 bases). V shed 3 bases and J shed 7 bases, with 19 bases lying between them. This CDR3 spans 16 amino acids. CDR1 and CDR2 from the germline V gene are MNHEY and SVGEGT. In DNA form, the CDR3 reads TGTGCCAGCAGTTATTACATGATCCGGGACACGAATGAGCAGTTCTTC. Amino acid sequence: CASSYYMIRDTNEQFF.

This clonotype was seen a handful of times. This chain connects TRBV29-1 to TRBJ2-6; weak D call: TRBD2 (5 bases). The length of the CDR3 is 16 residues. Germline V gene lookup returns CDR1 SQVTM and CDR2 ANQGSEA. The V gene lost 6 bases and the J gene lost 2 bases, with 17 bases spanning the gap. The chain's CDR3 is CSVGDTRRTGANVLTF. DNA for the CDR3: TGCAGCGTGGGAGATACCCGGAGAACTGGGGCCAACGTCCTGACTTTC.

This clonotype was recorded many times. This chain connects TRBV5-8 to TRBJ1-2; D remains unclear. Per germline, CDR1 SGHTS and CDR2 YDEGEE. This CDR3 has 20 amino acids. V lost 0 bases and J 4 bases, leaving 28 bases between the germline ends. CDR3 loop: CASSLDARRRRLVNVYGYTF. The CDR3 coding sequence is TGTGCCAGCAGCTTGGATGCTAGGCGGCGCCGATTAGTGAACGTCTATGGCTACACCTTC.

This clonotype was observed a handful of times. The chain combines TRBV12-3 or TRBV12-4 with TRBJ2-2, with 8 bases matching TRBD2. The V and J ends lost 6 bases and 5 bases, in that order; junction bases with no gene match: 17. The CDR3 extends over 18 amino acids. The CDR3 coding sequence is TGTGCCAGCAGGGGACCAGACATAACGGGGGGGAGGACCGGGGAGCTGTTTTTT. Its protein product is CASRGPDITGGRTGELFF.

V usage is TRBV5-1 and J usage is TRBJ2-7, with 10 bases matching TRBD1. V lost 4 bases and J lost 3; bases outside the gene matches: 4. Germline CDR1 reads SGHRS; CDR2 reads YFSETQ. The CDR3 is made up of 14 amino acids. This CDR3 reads CASSVGTGDYEQYV. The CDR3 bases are TGCGCCAGCAGCGTGGGGACAGGGGACTACGAGCAGTACGTC.

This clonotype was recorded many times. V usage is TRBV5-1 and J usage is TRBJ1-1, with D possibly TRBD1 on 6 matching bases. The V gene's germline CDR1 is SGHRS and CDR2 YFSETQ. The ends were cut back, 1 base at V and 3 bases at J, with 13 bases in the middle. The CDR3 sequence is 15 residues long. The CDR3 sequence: CASSLTQGGYTEAFF. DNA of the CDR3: TGCGCCAGCAGCTTGACACAGGGAGGGTACACTGAAGCTTTCTTT.